The source of this TCR beta chain is a study of blood T cell repertoires in COVID-19. As for the study in general: Acute-phase and convalescent COVID-19 samples originated in the United States, Italy and Spain.

The CDR3 loop spans 16 amino acids. Germline CDR1 and CDR2: SGHVS and FQNEAQ. V trimming: 2 bases; J trimming: 6 bases; junction bases outside the gene matches: 7. Method: immunoSEQ multiplex PCR; TCRdb's copy keeps in-frame clones and lacks some. This table has about 99,000 clones, over 65% appearing once. The sequencing sample was made of peripheral blood. The chain recombines TRBV7-8 with TRBJ2-3; 11 nucleotides match TRBD1. This TCR derives from a human donor in a cohort sampled during active COVID-19. CDR3 DNA: TGTGCCAGCAGCTTATCGTTAGGGACAGGGGGGGATACGCAGTATTTT. Its translation is CASSLSLGTGGDTQYF.